This is a list of T cell receptor beta chains from one sample in a study of T cell responses to AZD1222 COVID-19 vaccine. Profiled with immunoSEQ multiplex PCR; TCRdb holds only in-frame clones, not every one. The sample yields tens of thousands of clones, approximately 85% seen once. The material sequenced was peripheral blood, taken 28 days after the second AZD1222 dose. Receptors originate from an adult who received the AZD1222 COVID-19 vaccine. Each CDR3 is given with its conserved first and last residue. The D gene is left open where the match is weak. Not every row has a clone size; where given, it reads once, few, many or a size class.

abundance,j_gene,v_gene,d_gene,CDR3nt,CDR3aa
.,TRBJ1-5,TRBV27,TRBD1,TGTGCCAGCAGTTTGCGATACCCCGGACAGGTAGAACGCAATCAGCCCCAGCATTTT,CASSLRYPGQVERNQPQHF
.,TRBJ2-1,TRBV5-1,.,TGCGCCAGCAGCTTGTGGAGTTACAATGAGCAGTTCTTC,CASSLWSYNEQFF
.,TRBJ2-1,TRBV13,.,TGTGCCAGTTCAGTTTGGGACTCCTACAATGAGCAGTTCTTC,CASSVWDSYNEQFF
.,TRBJ1-2,TRBV6-5,.,TGTGCCAGCGTGGCATCCATTAACTATGGCTACACCTTC,CASVASINYGYTF
.,TRBJ2-7,TRBV6-5,.,TGTGCCAGCAGCTTGAACTACGAGCAGTACTTC,CASSLNYEQYF
few,TRBJ1-6,TRBV27,TRBD1,TGTGCCAGCAGACCGGGACAGCGTCGGACACCCCTCCACTTT,CASRPGQRRTPLHF
.,TRBJ1-5,TRBV28,TRBD1,TGTGCCAGCATATCTCCGACAGGGTATAGCAATCAGCCCCAGCATTTT,CASISPTGYSNQPQHF
.,TRBJ2-1,TRBV20-1,.,TGCAGTGCTAGAATTACGGGAAAGGGGTTCTTC,CSARITGKGFF
.,TRBJ2-5,TRBV7-2,.,TGTGCCAGCAGCTCGACCAGGGACCACGAGACCCAGTACTTC,CASSSTRDHETQYF
.,TRBJ1-5,TRBV24-1,TRBD1,TGTGCCACCAGTGACCGGACAGGGATCAATCAGCCCCAGCATTTT,CATSDRTGINQPQHF
.,TRBJ2-1,TRBV4-3,.,TGCGCCAGCAGCCAAGGGTCCGGGATGGATGAGCAGTTCTTC,CASSQGSGMDEQFF
.,TRBJ2-2,TRBV10-3,.,TGTGCCATCAGTGAGTTACGGGAGCTGTTTTTT,CAISELRELFF
.,TRBJ1-5,TRBV5-5,.,TGTGCCAGCAGCGCGGGGGCCCGCGGACCTAGCAATCAGCCCCAGCATTTT,CASSAGARGPSNQPQHF
.,TRBJ1-2,TRBV3-1/TRBV3-2,.,TGTGCCAGCAGCCAAGACGGCGGGGACTATGGCTACACCTTC,CASSQDGGDYGYTF